These T cell receptor beta chains were read from a single sample in a study of PD-1 blockade in classical Hodgkin lymphoma. Only in-frame clones appear in the TCRdb table, and some are missing; sequencing was by immunoSEQ multiplex PCR. Of about 100,000 clones listed, 80% to 90% are singletons. The specimen was peripheral blood mononuclear cells (PBMCs), collected before the second cycle of nivolumab. These receptors were collected from a human donor with classical Hodgkin lymphoma. The CDR3 runs from the conserved cysteine through the conserved F or W. The D gene is left open where the match is weak. Expanded clones are given a class, and other clones once, few, many or no size at all.

V	J	size	D	CDR3	DNA
TRBV19	TRBJ2-7	.	.	CASSSQWSSYEQYF	TGTGCCAGTAGTTCTCAGTGGAGCTCCTACGAGCAGTACTTC
TRBV4-3	TRBJ2-7	.	.	CASSQARWGSFNEQYF	TGCGCCAGCAGCCAAGCTAGGTGGGGGAGTTTCAACGAGCAGTACTTC
TRBV11-3	TRBJ2-1	.	TRBD2	CASSLDGLAGGNNEQFF	TGTGCCAGCAGCTTAGATGGACTAGCGGGAGGTAACAATGAGCAGTTCTTC
TRBV4-1	TRBJ1-3	.	.	CASSQGPGGNTIYF	TGCGCCAGCAGCCAAGGCCCAGGGGGAAACACCATATATTTT
TRBV14	TRBJ1-1	.	.	CASSQDPTGREKAFF	TGTGCCAGCAGCCAGGATCCAACCGGGAGGGAAAAAGCTTTCTTT
TRBV25-1	TRBJ1-1	.	TRBD1	CASSPGQKNTEAFF	TGTGCCAGCAGCCCGGGACAGAAAAACACTGAAGCTTTCTTT
TRBV28	TRBJ1-5	.	.	CASSLWARWPQHF	TGTGCCAGCAGTTTATGGGCCCGCTGGCCCCAGCATTTT
TRBV7-2	TRBJ1-5	.	.	CASSLTGNGNQPQHF	TGTGCCAGCAGCTTAACGGGGAACGGCAATCAGCCCCAGCATTTT
TRBV28	TRBJ2-7	.	TRBD2	CASSLELAGTYEQYF	TGTGCCAGCAGTTTAGAACTAGCGGGAACTTACGAGCAGTACTTC
TRBV19	TRBJ1-5	.	.	CASSRQYNQPQHF	TGTGCCAGTAGTAGGCAGTACAATCAGCCCCAGCATTTT
TRBV12-1	TRBJ1-5	.	.	CASSSEDREYGQPQHF	TGTGCCAGCAGCTCTGAGGACAGGGAGTATGGTCAGCCCCAGCATTTT
TRBV6-5	TRBJ1-1	.	.	CASRPLKGEAFF	TGTGCCAGCAGACCTCTCAAGGGGGAAGCTTTCTTT
TRBV5-1	TRBJ1-5	.	.	CASATGLHQPQHF	TGCGCCAGCGCGACAGGACTCCATCAGCCCCAGCATTTT
TRBV30	TRBJ2-7	.	.	CAWSNSGSYEQYF	TGTGCCTGGAGTAATAGCGGATCCTACGAGCAGTACTTC
TRBV19	TRBJ2-2	few	TRBD2	CATRGTSGRIGELFF	TGTGCCACACGAGGGACTAGCGGGAGGATCGGGGAGCTGTTTTTT
TRBV27	TRBJ2-7	.	.	CASSLDTGYEQYF	TGTGCCAGCAGTTTAGACACAGGCTACGAGCAGTACTTC
TRBV19	TRBJ1-1	.	TRBD1	CASSLPQGATEAFF	TGTGCCAGTAGTTTACCGCAGGGGGCCACTGAAGCTTTCTTT
TRBV5-1	TRBJ2-1	.	.	CASTQGEGSYNEQFF	TGCGCCAGCACACAGGGGGAGGGCTCCTACAATGAGCAGTTCTTC
TRBV25-1	TRBJ2-7	few	TRBD1	CASRGTGGAEQYF	TGTGCCAGCAGGGGGACAGGGGGCGCCGAGCAGTACTTC
TRBV28	TRBJ1-3	.	.	CASSLGTGGGNTIYF	TGTGCCAGCAGTTTAGGTACAGGCGGTGGAAACACCATATATTTT
TRBV19	TRBJ2-3	.	TRBD2	CASSWGGRAGSDTQYF	TGTGCCAGTAGTTGGGGCGGGAGGGCCGGCTCAGATACGCAGTATTTT
TRBV15	TRBJ1-4	.	.	CATSRQEATNEKLFF	TGTGCCACCAGCCGACAGGAAGCAACTAATGAAAAACTGTTTTTT
TRBV6-5	TRBJ2-4	.	TRBD2	CATYSAGGGKNIQYF	TGTGCCACATATTCGGCGGGAGGAGGCAAAAACATTCAGTACTTC
TRBV4-2	TRBJ2-3	.	TRBD1	CASSPEFTGETTDTQYF	TGTGCCAGCAGCCCAGAATTCACAGGGGAGACCACAGATACGCAGTATTTT
TRBV14	TRBJ2-1	.	TRBD2	CASGPGLARNEQFF	TGTGCCAGCGGACCGGGACTAGCGAGAAATGAGCAGTTCTTC
TRBV11-2	TRBJ2-5	once	TRBD2	CASRGLADQETQYF	TGTGCCAGCAGAGGACTAGCAGACCAAGAGACCCAGTACTTC
TRBV14	TRBJ2-5	.	.	CASSSWDAKQETQYF	TGTGCCAGCAGCTCCTGGGACGCTAAGCAAGAGACCCAGTACTTC
TRBV5-1	TRBJ2-1	.	TRBD2	CASSFGGTGTSMNEQFF	TGCGCCAGCAGCTTCGGGGGTACCGGGACTAGTATGAATGAGCAGTTCTTC
TRBV2	TRBJ2-1	.	.	CASSEAGGGARQFF	TGTGCCAGCAGTGAAGCGGGAGGTGGGGCTAGGCAGTTCTTC
TRBV15	TRBJ2-5	.	.	CATSRVGSETQYF	TGTGCCACCAGCAGAGTCGGTTCCGAGACCCAGTACTTC
TRBV7-9	TRBJ2-1	.	.	CASSWLWGEQFF	TGTGCCAGCAGCTGGCTGTGGGGTGAGCAGTTCTTC
TRBV20-1	TRBJ2-5	once	.	CSALQETQYF	TGCAGTGCTCTACAAGAGACCCAGTACTTC
TRBV28	TRBJ2-7	.	TRBD1	CASSPWVGQGEAYEQYF	TGTGCCAGCAGTCCCTGGGTAGGACAGGGTGAGGCCTACGAGCAGTACTTC
TRBV5-1	TRBJ2-7	.	.	CASSLEASSYEQYF	TGCGCCAGCAGCTTGGAGGCCTCCTCCTACGAGCAGTACTTC
TRBV18	TRBJ1-5	.	.	CASSQGGDQPQHF	TGTGCCAGCTCACAGGGAGGTGATCAGCCCCAGCATTTT
TRBV7-2	TRBJ2-3	.	TRBD1	CASSLGQAYTDTQYF	TGTGCCAGCAGCCTGGGACAGGCCTACACAGATACGCAGTATTTT
TRBV5-1	TRBJ1-2	few	TRBD1	CASSLGEGATGGYTF	TGCGCCAGCAGCTTGGGGGAGGGGGCTACAGGAGGCTACACCTTC
TRBV5-6	TRBJ2-5	.	TRBD2	CASSLLAGVAETQYF	TGTGCCAGCAGCCTCCTAGCGGGAGTAGCAGAGACCCAGTACTTC
TRBV2	TRBJ2-2	.	.	CASSPGRGLTGELFF	TGTGCCAGCAGCCCCGGCAGGGGCCTCACCGGGGAGCTGTTTTTT
TRBV21-1	TRBJ1-5	many	.	CASSKPTWDLASNQPQHF	TGTGCCAGCAGCAAGCCAACTTGGGACCTAGCTAGCAATCAGCCCCAGCATTTT
TRBV10-3	TRBJ2-5	.	.	CAISEARDPMQETQYF	TGTGCCATCAGTGAAGCGAGGGACCCCATGCAAGAGACCCAGTACTTC
TRBV5-1	TRBJ2-1	.	TRBD2	CASSREAAYNEQFF	TGCGCCAGCAGCCGGGAGGCCGCGTACAATGAGCAGTTCTTC
TRBV7-9	TRBJ1-5	.	TRBD1	CASSFVGGQVGQPQHF	TGTGCCAGCAGCTTTGTCGGCGGACAGGTAGGGCAGCCCCAGCATTTT
TRBV27	TRBJ1-1	.	TRBD1	CASKEGYGQGAGFIRNTEAFF	TGTGCCAGCAAAGAAGGTTACGGACAGGGAGCCGGGTTTATCCGAAACACTGAAGCTTTCTTT
TRBV28	TRBJ2-7	.	.	CASSSTGSRPGEQYF	TGTGCCAGCAGTTCTACAGGGTCCCGGCCGGGCGAGCAGTACTTC
TRBV29-1	TRBJ2-7	.	TRBD1	CSVLRGREQYF	TGCAGCGTCCTCAGGGGGCGCGAGCAGTACTTC
TRBV7-9	TRBJ2-1	.	TRBD2	CASSTGLAGTTYNEQFF	TGTGCCAGCAGCACTGGACTAGCGGGTACTACCTACAATGAGCAGTTCTTC